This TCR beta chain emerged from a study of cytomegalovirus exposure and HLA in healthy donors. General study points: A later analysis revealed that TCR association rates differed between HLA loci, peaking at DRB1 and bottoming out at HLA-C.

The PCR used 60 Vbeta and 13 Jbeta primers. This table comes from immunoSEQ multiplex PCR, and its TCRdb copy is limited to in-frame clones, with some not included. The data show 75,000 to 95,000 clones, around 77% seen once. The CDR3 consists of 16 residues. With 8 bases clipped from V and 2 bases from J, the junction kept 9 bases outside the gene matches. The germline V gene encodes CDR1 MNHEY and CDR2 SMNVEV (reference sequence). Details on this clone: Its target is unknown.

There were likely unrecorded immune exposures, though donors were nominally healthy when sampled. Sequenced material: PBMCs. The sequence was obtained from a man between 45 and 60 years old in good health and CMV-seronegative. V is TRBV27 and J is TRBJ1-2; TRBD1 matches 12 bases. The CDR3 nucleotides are TGTGCCAGCTGCCCACTGGGGACAGGGGGCAACTATGGCTACACCTTC. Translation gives CASCPLGTGGNYGYTF.